A single sample gave rise to the 26 T cell receptor beta chains below, sequenced in a study of T cells in Graves' hyperthyroidism and ophthalmopathy. Amplified regions were TCR beta CDR3 sequences from RNA transcripts. Researchers ran a first-round RT-PCR on the TCR CDR3 using the HTBI primer set. TCRdb re-analysed the multiplex PCR reads in MiXCR, keeping a single row per CDR3 protein. The repertoire has roughly 700,000 distinct CDR3 sequences, roughly a third of them found once; the top ten carry around 32%. The material sequenced was blood. Every receptor here comes from a woman in her 40s with Graves' hyperthyroidism.

This clonotype was seen ten or more times. The V and J genes are TRBV29-1 and TRBJ1-1, with D hard to call. The germline gives CDR1 SQVTM, CDR2 ANQGSEA. V lost 4 bases and J lost 0, with 12 bases in between. This CDR3 spans 14 amino acids. The CDR3 DNA sequence: TGCAGCGTTGTTGATGCAGCCATGAACACTGAAGCTTTCTTT. It codes for CSVVDAAMNTEAFF.

This clonotype was seen more than once but under ten times. CDR3 DNA sequence: TGTGCCAGCAGCTTGGACAGTATAGCTAACTATGGCTACACCTTC. It codes for CASSLDSIANYGYTF. The chain links TRBV7-2 to TRBJ1-2; a weak D match, TRBD1 (6 bases). The germline V gene has CDR1 SGHTA and CDR2 FQGNSA. Between the trimmed V and J ends, which lost 3 bases and 0 bases, there was a span of 11 bases. This CDR3 region has 15 residues.

V and J are TRBV7-3 and TRBJ2-7; 11 bases fit TRBD1. The J segment lost 3 bases and the V segment lost 3 bases, leaving 4 bases of the junction unmatched. Per germline, CDR1 SGHTA and CDR2 FQGTGA. The CDR3 is 15 amino acids. CDR3 sequence reads: CASSLGQGEVYEQYF. The CDR3 region has the DNA TGTGCCAGCAGCTTGGGACAGGGGGAAGTCTACGAGCAGTACTTC.

This clonotype showed up many times. This sequence joins TRBV10-3 and TRBJ2-2, with D perhaps TRBD1 (5 bases). CDR1 is ENHRY, CDR2 SYGVKD, per germline. With 2 bases removed from V and 7 bases from J, the gap between germline ends came to 8 bases. The CDR3 covers 13 residues. Written as DNA, the CDR3 is TGTGCCATCAGTGAGGGCAGGGACGGGGAGCTGTTTTTT. Amino acid sequence: CAISEGRDGELFF.

This clonotype was counted a few times. In nucleotides, the CDR3 is TGTGCCAGCAGTCCCCGACAGGGCGTAGGCTATGGCTACACCTTC. Its translation is CASSPRQGVGYGYTF. The rearrangement links TRBV27 to TRBJ1-2, with TRBD1 matching 7 bases. Germline CDR1 MNHEY, CDR2 SMNVEV (reference sequence). The length of the CDR3 is 15 residues. Germline trimming cut 5 bases from V and 4 bases from J; bases unmatched to any gene: 10.

This clonotype has at least ten counts. The chain uses TRBV15 and TRBJ2-7, with a possible D match to TRBD2 (5 bases). Trimming stripped 1 base from V and 5 bases from J, with 15 bases between. Germline CDR1 reads LNHNV; CDR2 reads YYDKDF (reference sequence). This CDR3 comprises 15 residues. CDR3: CATSRVDGSVDEQYF. CDR3 DNA: TGTGCCACCAGCAGAGTGGATGGGAGCGTCGACGAGCAGTACTTC.

This clonotype was detected once. A read error may explain this, as a much larger clone is one base away. The rearrangement links TRBV10-3 to TRBJ2-1; unclear D gene. With 2 bases removed from V and 8 bases from J, the gap between germline ends came to 16 bases. There are 15 residues in the CDR3. Germline V CDR1 and CDR2: ENHRY, SYGVKD. The CDR3 DNA reads as TGTGCCATCAGTGAGAGGCCAGGCCGAGAGGATGAGCAGTTCTTC. It codes for CAISERPGREDEQFF.

The chain is built from TRBV11-1 and TRBJ1-2; D may be TRBD1 (6 bases). There are 12 residues in the CDR3. Germline V CDR1 and CDR2: SGHAT, FQDESV (reference sequence). CDR3 amino acids: CARGQGKAGYTF. The CDR3 DNA is TGTGCTAGAGGTCAGGGGAAGGCGGGCTACACCTTC. The full variable domain, its missing parts supplied by reference TRBV11-1 and TRBJ1-2, is EAEVAQSPRYKITEKSQAVAFWCDPISGHATLYWYRQILGQGPELLVQFQDESVVDDSQLPKDRFSAERLKGVDSTLKIQPAELGDSAMYLCARGQGKAGYTFGSGTRLTVV.

In its sample, this clonotype was seen once. The gene calls are TRBV12-3 or TRBV12-4 and TRBJ1-1; D call uncertain. This CDR3 is 14 amino acids long. The V end lost 3 bases, the J end lost 3 bases, and 11 bases lay between the germline ends. CDR3 in DNA: TGTGCCAGCAGTTTGCGGTATTGGGACACTGAAGCTTTCTTT. Protein: CASSLRYWDTEAFF.

This clonotype was found a few times. The junction shows a germline mismatch at one end, possibly a read error. The chain uses TRBV25-1 and TRBJ2-7; 8 bases map to TRBD2. The germline gives CDR1 MGHDK, CDR2 SYGVNS. The CDR3 has 15 amino acids. The CDR3 DNA is TGTGCCAGCAGCCCCGGGGCGGGAGGCTCCTTCGAGCAGTACTTC. Translation gives CASSPGAGGSFEQYF.

Note on this clonotype: A much larger clone lies one base from this, so it may be a read error. V and J are TRBV7-9 and TRBJ1-5, with D maybe TRBD1 (5 bases). The CDR3 totals 12 residues. The V gene's germline CDR1 is SEHNR and CDR2 FQNEAQ (reference sequence). V lost 7 bases to trimming and J lost 5 bases, with 9 bases between them. This CDR3 reads CASNQGDQPQHF. Here the CDR3 DNA reads TGTGCCAGCAACCAGGGTGATCAGCCCCAGCATTTT.

The chain couples TRBV6-1 to TRBJ1-4; the match to TRBD1 covers 11 bases. Germline V CDR1 and CDR2: MNHNS, SASEGT. The CDR3 has 16 amino acids. J was trimmed by 5 bases and V by 5 bases; bases with no gene match: 7. DNA for the CDR3: TGTGCCAGCAGTCCACGGACAGGGGGCGCGAATGAAAAACTGTTTTTT. Translating gives CASSPRTGGANEKLFF.

This clonotype was detected many times. V and J are TRBV19 and TRBJ1-5, with TRBD1 as a possible D gene (6 bases). Germline CDR1 reads LNHDA; CDR2 reads SQIVND (reference sequence). V lost 5 bases and J lost 9, with 20 bases in between. This CDR3 spans 15 amino acids. The CDR3 is CASSPGQFYRRPQHF. CDR3 nucleotides: TGTGCCAGTAGTCCCGGACAGTTCTACCGGCGGCCCCAGCATTTT.

As regards this clonotype: The junction does not match germline at one end; this may be a read error. The chain couples TRBV10-3 to TRBJ2-6, with TRBD2 as a possible D gene (5 bases). The CDR3 consists of 18 residues. Germline V gene lookup returns CDR1 ENHRY and CDR2 SYGVKD. CDR3 nucleotides: TGTGCCAGCAGTTACTCGGGGTCGTTATCTACTGGGGCCAACGTCCTGACTTTC. Its translation: CASSYSGSLSTGANVLTF.

About this clonotype: One junction end does not reproduce the germline sequence, and a read error may be involved. The chain joins TRBV24-1 to TRBJ2-5; 15 positions match TRBD2. CDR1 and CDR2 (germline): KGHDR, SFDVKD. This CDR3 spans 17 amino acids. The CDR3 nucleotides read TGTGCCAGCAGTTCCCCTGGACTAGCGGGGGGGCTAGAGACCCAGTACTTC. Its translation: CASSSPGLAGGLETQYF.

This clonotype was seen more than once but under ten times. The genes are TRBV12-3 or TRBV12-4 and TRBJ1-6, with a tentative D call TRBD1 (6 bases). V was clipped by 5 bases and J by 6 bases, with 17 bases between them. The CDR3 is made up of 16 amino acids. The CDR3 sequence: CASSEMGGASNSPLHF. The CDR3, as DNA: TGTGCCAGCAGTGAGATGGGGGGGGCTTCTAATTCACCCCTCCACTTT.

The chain uses TRBV12-3 or TRBV12-4 and TRBJ1-2; unclear D gene. V shed 6 bases and J shed 13 bases, with 18 bases lying between them. The CDR3 runs to 12 residues. CDR3 DNA sequence: TGTGCCAGCAGCCAAGACACCAGGACGGTCACCTTC. Its protein product is CASSQDTRTVTF.

This clonotype was observed a few times. One base away lies a much larger clone, so this may be a sequencing read error. V gene TRBV10-2 combines with J gene TRBJ2-5; 7 bases agree with TRBD1. V trimming: 6 bases; J trimming: 5 bases; junction bases outside the gene matches: 9. CDR3 size: 14 residues. The V gene's germline CDR1 is WSHSY and CDR2 SAAADI. CDR3 residues: CASRAAGGWETQYF. The CDR3 DNA is TGCGCCAGCAGGGCGGCAGGGGGTTGGGAGACCCAGTACTTC.

Details on this clonotype: A much larger clone lies a single base off, so this may be a read error. V is TRBV11-1 and J is TRBJ2-5; the D call may be TRBD1 or TRBD2 (5 bases each). The CDR3 has 16 amino acids. CDR1 is SGHAT, CDR2 FQDESV, per germline (reference sequence). Trimming removed 0 bases from V and 4 bases from J, with 15 bases in between. CDR3 protein: CASSLATGRVRETQYF. The CDR3 DNA sequence: TGTGCCAGCAGCTTAGCGACGGGGCGCGTTCGAGAGACCCAGTACTTC.

This rearrangement joins TRBV12-3 or TRBV12-4 to TRBJ1-1; the D gene is possibly TRBD1 (6 bases). This CDR3 is built from 17 residues. Trimming shortened V by 4 bases and J by 0 bases, and 18 bases separated the two germline ends. The CDR3 reads CASSSGAGTGLNTEAFF. The CDR3 nucleotides are TGTGCCAGCAGTTCAGGGGCAGGAACAGGCTTGAACACTGAAGCTTTCTTT.

In this sample, this clonotype turned up a few times. The chain is built from TRBV19 and TRBJ1-1; D not resolved. The CDR3 is 13 residues long. V was shortened by 9 bases and J by 5 bases, with 16 bases between the two germline ends. CDR1 is LNHDA and CDR2 is SQIVND in the germline V gene (reference sequence). CDR3 coding DNA: TGTGCCAGCGGATTGTCACTCGGGACTGAAGCTTTCTTT. Translated, it gives CASGLSLGTEAFF.

The V call is TRBV12-3 or TRBV12-4, the J call TRBJ2-2; 7 nucleotides line up with TRBD1. Trimming took 8 bases from V and 6 from J; bases not matched to a gene: 6. The CDR3 runs 13 residues. The CDR3 region has the DNA TGTGCCAGCCGGGACAGTTGGCCCGGGGAGCTGTTTTTT. Its protein product is CASRDSWPGELFF.

The genes are TRBV7-9 and TRBJ2-6, with D maybe TRBD1 (6 bases). The length of the CDR3 is 14 residues. From germline, CDR1 is SEHNR and CDR2 FQNEAQ (reference sequence). V was shortened by 8 bases and J by 3 bases, with 11 bases between the two germline ends. For the CDR3, the DNA is TGTGCCAGCCCCACAGGGAATGGGGCCAACGTCCTGACTTTC. Amino acid sequence: CASPTGNGANVLTF.

In this sample, this clonotype turned up a few times. This rearrangement joins TRBV7-2 to TRBJ1-1; D unresolved. V gave up 6 bases and J gave up 3 bases, with 26 bases separating them. CDR1 is SGHTA and CDR2 is FQGNSA in the germline V gene. This CDR3 region has 18 residues. The CDR3 bases are TGTGCCAGCAGTTTACGGCCTAATATTAGATATGATTACACTGAAGCTTTCTTT. Translation gives CASSLRPNIRYDYTEAFF.

This chain connects TRBV2 to TRBJ2-1; D not certain. The V end was cut by 7 bases, the J end by 7 bases, with 8 bases between. Germline V CDR1 and CDR2: SNHLY, FYNNEI. The CDR3 loop spans 11 amino acids. In DNA, the CDR3 is TGTGCCAGCACGGGCGGTAATGAGCAGTTCTTC. Its protein product is CASTGGNEQFF.

The chain uses TRBV6-2 or TRBV6-3 and TRBJ2-7, with TRBD2 matching over 12 bases. Germline V gene lookup returns CDR1 MNHEY and CDR2 SVGEGT. The CDR3 has 14 residues. V shed 6 bases and J 2 bases; nucleotides not matched to a gene: 2. The CDR3 DNA reads TGTGCCAGCAGGTGGACTAGCGGGGCCTACGAGCAGTACTTC. Translation: CASRWTSGAYEQYF.